The present T cell receptor beta chain was sequenced within a study of identical twins. This clonotype was observed at least ten times. TCRdb processed the 5' RACE reads anew with MiXCR; each CDR3 protein has one entry. Among under 350,000 distinct CDR3 sequences listed, roughly 10% were seen once. The CDR3 spans 15 residues. V was trimmed by 3 bases and J by 1 base, leaving 8 bases between them. CDR1 and CDR2 from the germline V gene are KGHDR and SFDVKD. The same specimen was also included in a second study, on yellow fever vaccine responses in identical twins.

The V gene is TRBV24-1, the J gene TRBJ2-2; D not certain. The sample taken for sequencing was CD8+ T cells sorted from blood. This receptor was taken from a woman between 18 and 29 years old in good health. CDR3 DNA: TGTGCCACCAGTGATGCGGACGGGAACACCGGGGAGCTGTTTTTT. Translating gives CATSDADGNTGELFF.